This TCR beta chain comes out of a study of shared clonotypes between healthy human individuals. Measured with immunoSEQ multiplex PCR; TCRdb has only the in-frame clones, and not every one. The table lists hundreds of thousands of clones, about two thirds of them singletons. Sequencing used memory CD4+ T cells sorted from blood. Documented subset: CD45RA-negative fraction. The TCR comes from a woman aged 25 to 45 in good health.

The CDR3 DNA sequence: TGTGCCAGCAGTTTATACGCGGGACTGGTCTACGAGCAGTACTTC. Translating gives CASSLYAGLVYEQYF. This chain uses TRBV28 with TRBJ2-7; TRBD2 might be the D (6 bases). Trimming pared 1 base from V and 3 bases from J, leaving 13 bases between. The CDR3 spans 15 residues. CDR1 is MDHEN, CDR2 SYDVKM, per germline.